Included here is one TCR beta chain sequence, with context. Germline CDR1 and CDR2: SGHDT and YYEEEE. The germline V and J ends were trimmed by 0 bases and 6 bases, with 10 bases remaining between them. The CDR3 sequence is 13 residues long. Original processing methods: Reference gene primer amplification gave nucleated cell count estimates. TCRdb keeps only in-frame clones here, not all; method: immunoSEQ multiplex PCR. V, J and clone size are those of that table, while D and trimming were read from the DNA. The sample holds 60,000 or so clones, about 74% seen once. This sample stems from a study of blood T cell repertoires in COVID-19. Turning to the study itself: Sample material is recorded as cDNA or gDNA derived from T cells, B-cell-depleted T cells, or PBMCs.

The chain recombines TRBV5-6 with TRBJ2-7; D is unresolved. The sample consisted of peripheral blood. The sequence came from a woman of 80 years or more with acute or convalescent COVID-19. In DNA form, the CDR3 reads TGTGCCAGCAGCTTGGACCGTACATCCGAGCAGTACTTC. It is translated as CASSLDRTSEQYF.